A single sample is the source of the 9 T cell receptor beta chains below, sequenced in a study of spatial heterogeneity in lung cancer. TCRdb independently ran MiXCR on the 5' RACE reads; one entry per CDR3 protein. The sample shows some 2,700 distinct CDR3 sequences, less than 20% of them seen only once. Their target antigens are unknown. Documented time point: sample taken at primary tumor resection. Study results and limitations: In tumors, expanded intratumoral alpha and beta TCR counts tracked mutation counts.

This specimen consisted of lung tumor tissue, obtained at surgery. The receptor set was obtained from a female donor with early-stage non-small cell lung cancer.

The chain carries TRBV6-2 or TRBV6-3 and TRBJ1-1, with no clear D. CDR1 and CDR2 from the germline V gene are MNHEY and SVGEGT. Deletions cut 1 base from V and 7 bases from J, with 13 bases between. The CDR3 contains 14 residues. CDR3 coding DNA: TGTGCCAGCAGTTACTTCGGCAGGATCGGTGAAGCTTTCTTT. It encodes CASSYFGRIGEAFF.

V gene TRBV12-3 or TRBV12-4 combines with J gene TRBJ1-1, with D maybe TRBD1 (5 bases). V was cut by 1 base and J by 5 bases, with 8 bases left in between. The CDR3 runs 13 residues. The chain's CDR3 is CASSLGGETEAFF. As DNA, the CDR3 is TGTGCCAGCAGTTTAGGGGGGGAGACTGAAGCTTTCTTT.

In this sample, this clonotype is medium-sized. CDR3 in DNA: TGTGCCAGCAGTTCCAAAGGAAACACCATATATTTT. Its translation: CASSSKGNTIYF. The rearrangement joins TRBV6-2 or TRBV6-3 to TRBJ1-3, with D uncertain. The germline V and J ends were trimmed by 4 bases and 4 bases, with 5 bases remaining between them. CDR1 is MNHEY and CDR2 is SVGEGT in the germline V gene. The CDR3 runs to 12 residues.

By proportion, this clonotype is medium-sized. J is TRBJ1-3 and V is TRBV28; D is perhaps TRBD1 (6 bases). The CDR3 has 13 residues. The V gene lost 3 bases and the J gene lost 4 bases, with 7 bases spanning the gap. Per the germline V gene, CDR1 is MDHEN and CDR2 is SYDVKM. CDR3 sequence reads: CASSLGAGNTIYF. CDR3 bases: TGTGCCAGCAGTTTGGGGGCCGGAAACACCATATATTTT.

By frequency in the sample, this clonotype is large. The chain combines TRBV6-5 with TRBJ1-1; D not resolved. Trimming removed 0 bases from V and 3 bases from J, with 17 bases in between. Germline V lookup: CDR1 MNHEY, CDR2 SVGAGI. The CDR3 runs 17 residues. CDR3 bases: TGTGCCAGCAGTTACTCGATAGGATCCCGTGGGGACACTGAAGCTTTCTTT. Translating gives CASSYSIGSRGDTEAFF.

This clonotype is labeled medium-sized. The chain carries TRBV7-2 and TRBJ1-1; D is uncertain. Per the germline V gene, CDR1 is SGHTA and CDR2 is FQGNSA. V was trimmed by 2 bases and J by 3 bases, leaving 10 bases between them. The CDR3 runs to 14 residues. Written as DNA, the CDR3 is TGTGCCAGCAGCTTAAGTTCGTGGGACACTGAAGCTTTCTTT. It is translated as CASSLSSWDTEAFF.

This clonotype is deemed medium-sized. CDR3 in DNA: TGTGCCAGCAGCGCTGGGGGGACCAATGAGCAGTTCTTC. Its translation is CASSAGGTNEQFF. This chain links TRBV9 with TRBJ2-1, with D possibly TRBD2 on 6 matching bases. Trimming removed 3 bases at V and 6 bases at J, with 10 bases between. CDR3 length equals 13 residues. CDR1 is SGDLS, CDR2 YYNGEE, per germline.

This clonotype is medium-sized by share. The CDR3 reads CAISAGQGSDEQYF. The CDR3 DNA reads as TGTGCCATCAGTGCGGGACAGGGGTCGGATGAGCAGTACTTC. The V gene is TRBV10-3, the J gene TRBJ2-7; 10 nucleotides line up with TRBD1. Germline V gives CDR1 ENHRY, CDR2 SYGVKD. CDR3 length equals 14 residues. J lost 7 bases, V lost 4 bases, and 7 bases had no gene match.

This clonotype is termed medium-sized. The chain couples TRBV6-5 to TRBJ2-3, with 8 bases fitting TRBD2. Unmatched junction bases numbered 4, after V lost 4 bases and J lost 1 base. Germline V gene sequence: CDR1 MNHEY, CDR2 SVGAGI. There are 15 residues in the CDR3. Here the CDR3 DNA reads TGTGCCAGCAGTTCCCTTAGCGGGGGCACAGATACGCAGTATTTT. Amino acid sequence: CASSSLSGGTDTQYF.